The sample holds a few counts of the clone carrying this T cell receptor (beta chain). CDR1 is LNHDA, CDR2 SQIVND, per germline (reference sequence). This CDR3 has 14 residues. The V end lost 4 bases, the J end lost 7 bases, and 14 bases lay between the germline ends. The source of the sample is a study of blood T cells in healthy people across ages. A second PCR, run for roughly 7 to 11 cycles, used a sample-barcoded 5' primer plus a J-beta primer mix. TCRdb analysed the 5' RACE reads with MiXCR anew, one entry per CDR3 protein. This sample yields over 300,000 distinct CDR3 sequences, of which 52% are seen a single time; 51% belongs to the top ten.

The sequence was collected from a man aged 55 to 69 in good health. This chain links TRBV19 with TRBJ2-4; maybe TRBD2 (6 bases). The specimen sequenced was blood. CDR3 sequence reads: CASSRTGELNIQYF. CDR3 sequence (DNA): TGTGCCAGTAGTAGGACGGGGGAGTTGAACATTCAGTACTTC.